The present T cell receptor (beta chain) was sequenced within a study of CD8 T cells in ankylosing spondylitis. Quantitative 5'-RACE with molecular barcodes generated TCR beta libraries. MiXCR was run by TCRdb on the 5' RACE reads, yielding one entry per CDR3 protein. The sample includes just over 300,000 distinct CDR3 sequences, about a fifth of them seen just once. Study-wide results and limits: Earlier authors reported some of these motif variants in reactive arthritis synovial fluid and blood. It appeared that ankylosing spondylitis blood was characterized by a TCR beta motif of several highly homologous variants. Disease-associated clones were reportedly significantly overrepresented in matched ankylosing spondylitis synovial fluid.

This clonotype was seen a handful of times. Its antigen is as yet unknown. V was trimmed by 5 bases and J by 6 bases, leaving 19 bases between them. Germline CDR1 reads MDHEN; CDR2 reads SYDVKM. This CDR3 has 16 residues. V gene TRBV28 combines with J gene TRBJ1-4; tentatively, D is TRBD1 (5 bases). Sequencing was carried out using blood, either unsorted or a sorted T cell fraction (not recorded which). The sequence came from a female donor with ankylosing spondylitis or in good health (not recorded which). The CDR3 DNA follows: TGTGCCAGCAGTCCTTGGACGGGAGGGGAGGATGAAAAACTGTTTTTT. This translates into CASSPWTGGEDEKLFF.